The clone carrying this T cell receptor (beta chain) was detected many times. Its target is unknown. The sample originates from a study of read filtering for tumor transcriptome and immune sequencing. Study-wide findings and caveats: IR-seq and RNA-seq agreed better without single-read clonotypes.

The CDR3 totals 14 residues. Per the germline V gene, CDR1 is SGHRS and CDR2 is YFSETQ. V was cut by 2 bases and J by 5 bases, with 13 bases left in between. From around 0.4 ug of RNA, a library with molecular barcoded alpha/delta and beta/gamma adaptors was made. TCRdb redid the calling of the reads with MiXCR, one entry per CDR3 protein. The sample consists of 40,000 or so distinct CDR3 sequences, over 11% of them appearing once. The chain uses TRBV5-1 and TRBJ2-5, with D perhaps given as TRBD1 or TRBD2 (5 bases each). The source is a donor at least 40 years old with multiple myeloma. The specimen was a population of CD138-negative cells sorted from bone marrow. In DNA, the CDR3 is TGCGCCAGCAGCTTAGGGGAGAGATGGGAGACCCAGTACTTC. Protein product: CASSLGERWETQYF.